A selection of T cell receptor beta chains follows, all from one sample in a study of control samples from healthy donors and cancer patients. Clones were read by immunoSEQ multiplex PCR, and TCRdb kept only the in-frame ones, dropping some. Among more than 140,000 clones listed, about 90% were seen once. The specimen sequenced was blood. These receptors all stem from a man aged 18 to 35 in good health. The CDR3 runs from the conserved cysteine through the conserved F or W. A D gene is named only where the DNA matches it firmly. Clone size is shown for a subset of rows, as once, few, many or a class of expanded clone.

clone_size,d_call,j_call,v_call,cdr3_nt,cdr3_aa
.,TRBD1,TRBJ2-7,TRBV5-6,TGTGCCAGCAGCTTGTATGACTTTGGGACAGGGTCCTACGAGCAGTACTTC,CASSLYDFGTGSYEQYF
.,.,TRBJ2-1,TRBV7-8,TGTGCCAGCAGCTTAGCAGGGGGGCTTAAAGATGAGCAGTTCTTC,CASSLAGGLKDEQFF
.,.,TRBJ2-3,TRBV7-9,TGTGCCAGCAGTCCCGAATTAAGGGATACGCAGTATTTT,CASSPELRDTQYF
.,TRBD1,TRBJ1-4,TRBV11-1,TGTGCCAGCAGCCCGACAGGGGCTTTTAATGAAAAACTGTTTTTT,CASSPTGAFNEKLFF
.,.,TRBJ2-3,TRBV5-5,TGTGCCAGCAGCTCTCTATACCGCCCAGATACGCAGTATTTT,CASSSLYRPDTQYF
.,TRBD2,TRBJ2-5,TRBV11-2,TGTGCCAGCAGCCAAGTGACTAGCGGGGCCCTTCGGGAGACCCAGTACTTC,CASSQVTSGALRETQYF
once,.,TRBJ1-1,TRBV11-2,TGTGCCAGCAGCTTATTCGTTGGGGGTGGGACTGAAGCTTTCTTT,CASSLFVGGGTEAFF
.,.,TRBJ2-3,TRBV7-6,TGTGCCAGCAGCCATTGGGAGCCAGCAGGACTTAAGCTCCCAGATACGCAGTATTTT,CASSHWEPAGLKLPDTQYF
.,TRBD1,TRBJ1-3,TRBV19,TGTGCCAGTAGTACCCCCGACAGGGGGCTTGGAAACACCATATATTTT,CASSTPDRGLGNTIYF
.,TRBD1,TRBJ1-6,TRBV3-1/TRBV3-2,TGTGCCAGCAGCCAAGTAGGACAGGGAGGGAATTCACCCCTCCACTTT,CASSQVGQGGNSPLHF
.,TRBD1,TRBJ2-1,TRBV5-1,TGCGCCAGCAGCGCCTCCGGGACAGCGGCCAATGAGCAGTTCTTC,CASSASGTAANEQFF
.,TRBD1,TRBJ1-5,TRBV25-1,TGTGCCAGCAGAGGACAGGGGGACGATCAGCCCCAGCATTTT,CASRGQGDDQPQHF
.,.,TRBJ1-4,TRBV7-2,TGTGCCAGCAGCCAACCTGCCTCCCCAACATTTAATGAAAAACTGTTTTTT,CASSQPASPTFNEKLFF
.,.,TRBJ2-5,TRBV4-1,TGCGCCAGCAGCCTCCGTTCTACAGGGAGAGAGACCCAGTACTTC,CASSLRSTGRETQYF
.,.,TRBJ1-2,TRBV6-2/TRBV6-3,TGTGCCAGCAGCCCTTATGGGTTGGACGGATCCTTCAACTATGGCTACACCTTC,CASSPYGLDGSFNYGYTF
once,.,TRBJ2-5,TRBV9,TGTGCCAGCAGCCCTCGCCCTACAGAGACCCAGTACTTC,CASSPRPTETQYF
.,TRBD1,TRBJ2-1,TRBV5-1,TGCGCCAGCAGCAGGGGACAGGGTTACAATGAGCAGTTCTTC,CASSRGQGYNEQFF
once,TRBD1,TRBJ2-5,TRBV11-2,TGTGCCAGCAGCCACAGGGGGTTGCAAGAGACCCAGTACTTC,CASSHRGLQETQYF
.,.,TRBJ2-3,TRBV24-1,TGTGCCACCAGTTCAGGGGATACGACAGATACGCAGTATTTT,CATSSGDTTDTQYF
.,.,TRBJ2-3,TRBV5-5,TGTGCCAGCAGCTTGATAACGTCTAGCACAGATACGCAGTATTTT,CASSLITSSTDTQYF
.,.,TRBJ1-1,TRBV5-6,TGTGCCAGCAGCTCCTCCTTCCGAGGGTCGGGCACTGAAGCTTTCTTT,CASSSSFRGSGTEAFF
once,TRBD2,TRBJ2-1,TRBV6-5,TGTGCCAGTGCGCGCGGGGGGTACAATGAGCAGTTCTTC,CASARGGYNEQFF
.,.,TRBJ1-1,TRBV7-9,TGTGCCAGCAGCTTAGAAGCAGGGATTGGTGTGACTGAAGCTTTCTTT,CASSLEAGIGVTEAFF
.,.,TRBJ2-2,TRBV5-1,TGCGCCAGCAGCTTGATGGACTATAACACCGGGGAGCTGTTTTTT,CASSLMDYNTGELFF
.,.,TRBJ2-3,TRBV25-1,TGTGCCAGCAGTGAGACGGGTGGAACAGATACGCAGTATTTT,CASSETGGTDTQYF
.,TRBD2,TRBJ2-5,TRBV5-1,TGCGCCAGCAGAATTCAGACTAGCGGGGCGGGGGAGACCCAGTACTTC,CASRIQTSGAGETQYF
.,.,TRBJ2-2,TRBV21-1,TGTGCCAGCACCAGGGGGGTAGTGTTGCACGGGGAGCTGTTTTTT,CASTRGVVLHGELFF
.,.,TRBJ1-1,TRBV27,TGTGCCAGCAGTTTGATTGGGTCCCCCGCTGAAGCTTTCTTT,CASSLIGSPAEAFF
.,TRBD2,TRBJ2-3,TRBV12-3/TRBV12-4,TGTGCCAGCGCGCTAGCGGGGGCGGATACGCAGTATTTT,CASALAGADTQYF
.,.,TRBJ2-2,TRBV9,TGTGCCAGCAGCCTTGGAGGGATTGATGGCGGGGAGCTGTTTTTT,CASSLGGIDGGELFF
.,.,TRBJ2-2,TRBV6-4,TGTGCCAGCAGTGAGGAGGCGGCAAGCGGGGAGCTGTTTTTT,CASSEEAASGELFF
.,.,TRBJ1-4,TRBV15,TGTGCCACCTCAGAGGCGGGGGGAGCCGAAAAACTGTTTTTT,CATSEAGGAEKLFF
.,.,TRBJ1-5,TRBV7-3,TGTGCCAGCAGCACGGAACTCTGTTTTTGCCAGCCCCAGCATTTT,CASSTELCFCQPQHF
.,.,TRBJ1-5,TRBV30,TGTGCCTGGAGTGTCTCGGCGGCCTATCAGCCCCAGCATTTT,CAWSVSAAYQPQHF
.,TRBD1,TRBJ1-4,TRBV2,TGTGCCACAGGGGGACTTAATGAAAAACTGTTTTTT,CATGGLNEKLFF
.,TRBD1,TRBJ2-1,TRBV30,TGTGCCTGGAGGGGGACAGGGCCGAATGAGCAGTTCTTC,CAWRGTGPNEQFF
.,.,TRBJ1-1,TRBV10-2,TGCGCCAGCAGTGGAGGGTTTACTGAAGCTTTCTTT,CASSGGFTEAFF
few,TRBD1,TRBJ1-4,TRBV19,TGTGCCAGTTCCCCAACCGGGACAGGGAGGGAAAAACTGTTTTTT,CASSPTGTGREKLFF
.,TRBD1,TRBJ1-2,TRBV6-5,TGTGCCAGCAGTTACCTGACAGGGTTGGGGGGCTACACCTTC,CASSYLTGLGGYTF
.,.,TRBJ1-5,TRBV7-9,TGTGCCAGCAGCCGGGCCCCTCTCCAGCCCCAGCATTTT,CASSRAPLQPQHF
once,TRBD1,TRBJ1-4,TRBV3-1/TRBV3-2,TGTGCCAGCAGCCACCGGACAGGTCATTATGGGGAAAAACTGTTTTTT,CASSHRTGHYGEKLFF
once,.,TRBJ1-1,TRBV7-3,TGTGCCAGCAGCTTAGCAGGGTGGACTGAAGCTTTCTTT,CASSLAGWTEAFF
.,.,TRBJ2-7,TRBV19,TGTGCCAGTAGTCCGGGCGCAGGGGGAGGGATCTCCTACGAGCAGTACTTC,CASSPGAGGGISYEQYF
.,.,TRBJ1-4,TRBV27,TGTGCCAGTTTTTGGGATTTCGAAAAACTGTTTTTT,CASFWDFEKLFF
.,.,TRBJ1-6,TRBV5-6,TGTGCCAGCAGCTTGGGTCCCGGAGGGAATTCACCCCTCCACTTT,CASSLGPGGNSPLHF
.,.,TRBJ1-4,TRBV20-1,TGCAGTGTACAGGGTGATGAAAAACTGTTTTTT,CSVQGDEKLFF
.,TRBD2,TRBJ2-7,TRBV2,TGTGCCAGCCACGGGACCGCGGGAGGGGAGCAGTACTTC,CASHGTAGGEQYF
.,.,TRBJ1-2,TRBV3-1/TRBV3-2,TGTGCCAGCAGCCAAGGCAGTGGTCCACGACACTATGGCTACACCTTC,CASSQGSGPRHYGYTF
.,.,TRBJ1-4,TRBV7-8,TGTGCCAGCAGCTTCCTGGGGGGGCGCAGGGAAAAACTGTTTTTT,CASSFLGGRREKLFF
once,.,TRBJ2-2,TRBV3-1/TRBV3-2,TGTGCCAGCAGCGAGTGGAACACCGGGGAGCTGTTTTTT,CASSEWNTGELFF
.,.,TRBJ2-5,TRBV7-9,TGTGCCAGCAGCTCGTCCCAGGGGCAAGAGACCCAGTACTTC,CASSSSQGQETQYF
.,TRBD1,TRBJ2-2,TRBV6-1,TGTGCCAGCAGTGAAGCGCCCGGGCAGGGGGCGCGTGGGGAGCTGTTTTTT,CASSEAPGQGARGELFF
once,.,TRBJ1-1,TRBV10-3,TGTGCCAGTGGGGTAAACACTGAAGCTTTCTTT,CASGVNTEAFF
.,TRBD1,TRBJ2-1,TRBV27,TGTGCCAGCAGTCCGCGCTGGGACAGGCCTATCAATGAGCAGTTCTTC,CASSPRWDRPINEQFF
.,TRBD1,TRBJ2-3,TRBV24-1,TGTGCCACCAGTGACCCAGGGGGATCCCGCACAGATACGCAGTATTTT,CATSDPGGSRTDTQYF
few,.,TRBJ1-2,TRBV19,TGTGCCAGTAGTGACCGCCTGGACGGGTATGGCTACACCTTC,CASSDRLDGYGYTF
once,TRBD1,TRBJ1-2,TRBV11-2,TGTGCCAGCAGCTTAACGCGCAGGGGGCAAGGCTACACCTTC,CASSLTRRGQGYTF
.,.,TRBJ1-6,TRBV27,TGTGCCAGCAGTTTATCGAAGGGGTTTGGATCACCCCTCCACTTT,CASSLSKGFGSPLHF
.,.,TRBJ2-3,TRBV2,TGTGCCTGGGGGAGCACAGATACGCAGTATTTT,CAWGSTDTQYF
.,.,TRBJ2-7,TRBV27,TGTGCCAGCAGTTTCCGGGCCGCCTACGAGCAGTACTTC,CASSFRAAYEQYF